One sample yielded the 11 T cell receptor beta chains listed below, sequenced in a study of blood T cells in healthy people across ages (dated by TCRdb to 2013 to 2016). Library preparation used 5' RACE. Instrument on record: Illumina HiSeq 2500. A second PCR of roughly 7 to 12 cycles was run with a J-beta primer mix and a sample-barcoded 5' primer. TCRdb itself trimmed the public reads at Q25 with fastp, ran MiXCR and retained productive beta chains. Here each entry gathers all rows of one CDR3 protein and keeps the most common genes and DNA. Here the sample has approximately 1.5 million distinct CDR3 sequences; 30% to 40% occur a single time. The ten largest clonotypes hold roughly 10% of the sample. Sequencing was performed on blood. The receptor source for this set is a woman aged 25 to 39 in good health.

The chain carries TRBV5-1 and TRBJ2-7, with a weak D call TRBD2 (5 bases). From germline, CDR1 is SGHRS and CDR2 YFSETQ. The CDR3 has 15 amino acids. Between the trimmed V and J ends, which lost 0 bases and 7 bases, there was a span of 17 bases. CDR3 loop: CASSLGGVYRGEQYF. The CDR3 bases are TGCGCCAGCAGCTTGGGCGGCGTCTACCGAGGGGAGCAGTACTTC.

The chain couples TRBV7-6 to TRBJ2-5; TRBD2 agrees at 8 bases. The J call may be in error: the DNA end matches TRBJ2-7 better. There are 16 residues in the CDR3. The germline V gene encodes CDR1 SGHVS and CDR2 FNYEAQ. CDR3 nucleotide sequence: TGTGCCAGCAGCCCACTGATGAGCGGGGGAGCCTACGAGCAGTACTTC. Translating it yields CASSPLMSGGAYEQYF.

This clonotype was seen only a few times. The chain employs TRBV5-1 and TRBJ2-7; the match to TRBD2 covers 9 bases. Germline V lookup: CDR1 SGHRS, CDR2 YFSETQ. V dropped 1 base and J dropped 0; count of bases not matched to a gene: 11. The CDR3 runs 18 residues. This CDR3 reads CASSLSSRGGLDSYEQYF. The CDR3 DNA reads as TGCGCCAGCAGCTTGTCATCGCGGGGGGGCTTAGACTCCTACGAGCAGTACTTC.

The CDR3 sequence is CSASPGTGGTSPLHF. The CDR3 bases are TGCAGTGCCTCCCCCGGGACAGGGGGCACTTCACCCCTCCACTTT. V and J are TRBV20-1 and TRBJ1-6, with 12 bases identical to TRBD1. This CDR3 has 15 amino acids. CDR1 and CDR2 (germline): DFQATT, SNEGSKA (reference sequence). After removal of 6 bases from V and 9 bases from J, the junction contained 9 bases not matched to a gene.

This chain joins TRBV2 and TRBJ2-1, with D hard to call. The ends were cut back, 4 bases at V and 0 bases at J, with 10 bases in the middle. The CDR3 runs to 15 residues. Germline V gene data show CDR1 as SNHLY and CDR2 as FYNNEI. The CDR3 coding sequence is TGTGCCAGCAGTGCGGAGCGTACCTCCTACAATGAGCAGTTCTTC. Encoded protein: CASSAERTSYNEQFF.

The J gene is TRBJ2-5, the V gene TRBV12-3 or TRBV12-4, with D unclear. Trimming stripped 6 bases from V and 5 bases from J, with 13 bases between. This CDR3 spans 13 amino acids. The CDR3 region is CASSASPAETQYF. The CDR3 DNA is TGTGCCAGCAGCGCGTCCCCGGCGGAGACCCAGTACTTC.

The rearrangement uses TRBV5-1 and TRBJ2-5; either TRBD1 or TRBD2 may fit D (5 bases each). The CDR3 has 16 residues. V lost 0 bases, J lost 11 bases, and 23 bases lay in between. Per germline, CDR1 SGHRS and CDR2 YFSETQ. The CDR3, as DNA: TGCGCCAGCAGCTTGGAAGGCTCGGGGCTCACAGATACGCAGTACTTC. Protein: CASSLEGSGLTDTQYF.

This clonotype was counted a few times. The chain combines TRBV27 with TRBJ2-7; 7 bases fit TRBD1. V lost 1 base, J lost 2 bases, and 5 bases stayed unmatched. The V gene's germline CDR1 is MNHEY and CDR2 SMNVEV (reference sequence). This CDR3 has 15 amino acids. CDR3 coding DNA: TGTGCCAGCAGTTTATTCGGGACAGCAACCTACGAGCAGTACTTC. This encodes CASSLFGTATYEQYF.

In DNA form, the CDR3 reads TGTGCCAGCAGCTTCCTCCCTGGCGGGGAGAACAATGAGCAGTTCTTC. Amino acids: CASSFLPGGENNEQFF. The chain recombines TRBV7-3 with TRBJ2-1; possible D gene TRBD2, 6 bases. V gave up 3 bases and J gave up 5 bases, with 17 bases separating them. The CDR3 sequence is 16 residues long. Germline V gene lookup returns CDR1 SGHTA and CDR2 FQGTGA.

The chain combines TRBV27 with TRBJ2-7, with D perhaps TRBD1 (6 bases). V was shortened by 2 bases and J by 2 bases, with 13 bases between the two germline ends. CDR1 and CDR2 from the germline V gene are MNHEY and SMNVEV (reference sequence). This CDR3 has 15 residues. The CDR3 region is CASSLRGSPTYEQYF. The CDR3 nucleotides read TGTGCCAGCAGTTTAAGGGGGAGCCCGACCTACGAGCAGTACTTC.

Many counts were recorded for this clonotype. The J gene is TRBJ2-3, the V gene TRBV11-2, with 7 bases lining up with TRBD2. Germline trimming cut 4 bases from V and 0 bases from J; bases unmatched to any gene: 1. The CDR3 loop spans 14 amino acids. CDR1 and CDR2 from the germline V gene are SGHAT and FQNNGV. The CDR3 region is CASSWTRSTDTQYF. The DNA of the CDR3 is TGTGCCAGCAGCTGGACTAGAAGCACAGATACGCAGTATTTT.